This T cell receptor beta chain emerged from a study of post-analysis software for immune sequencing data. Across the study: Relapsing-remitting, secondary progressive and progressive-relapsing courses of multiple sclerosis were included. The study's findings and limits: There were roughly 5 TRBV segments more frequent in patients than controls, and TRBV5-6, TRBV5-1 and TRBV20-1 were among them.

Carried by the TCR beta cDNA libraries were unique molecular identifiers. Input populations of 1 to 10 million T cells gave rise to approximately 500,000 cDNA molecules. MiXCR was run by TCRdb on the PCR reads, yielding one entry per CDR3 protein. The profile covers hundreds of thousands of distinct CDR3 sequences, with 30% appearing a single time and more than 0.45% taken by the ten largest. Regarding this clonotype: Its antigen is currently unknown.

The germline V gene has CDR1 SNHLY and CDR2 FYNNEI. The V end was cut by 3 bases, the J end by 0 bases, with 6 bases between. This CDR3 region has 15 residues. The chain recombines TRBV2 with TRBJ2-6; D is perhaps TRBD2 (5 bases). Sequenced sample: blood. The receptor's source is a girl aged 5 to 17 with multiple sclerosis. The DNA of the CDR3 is TGTGCCAGCAGTGACGACTACTCTGGGGCCAACGTCCTGACTTTC. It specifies CASSDDYSGANVLTF. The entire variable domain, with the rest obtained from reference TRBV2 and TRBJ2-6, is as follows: EPEVTQTPSHQVTQMGQEVILRCVPISNHLYFYWYRQILGQKVEFLVSFYNNEISEKSEIFDDQFSVERPDGSNFTLKIRSTKLEDSAMYFCASSDDYSGANVLTFGAGSRLTVL.